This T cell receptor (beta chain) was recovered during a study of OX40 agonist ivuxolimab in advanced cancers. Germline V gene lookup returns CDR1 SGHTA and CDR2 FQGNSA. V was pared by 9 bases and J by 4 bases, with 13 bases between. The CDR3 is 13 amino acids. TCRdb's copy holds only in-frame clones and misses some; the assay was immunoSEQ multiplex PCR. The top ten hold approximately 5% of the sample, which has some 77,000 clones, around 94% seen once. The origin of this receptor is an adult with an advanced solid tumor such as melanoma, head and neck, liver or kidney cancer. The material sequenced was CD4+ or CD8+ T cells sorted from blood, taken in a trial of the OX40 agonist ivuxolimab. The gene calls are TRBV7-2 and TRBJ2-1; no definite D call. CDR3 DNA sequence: TGTGCCAGTGGACCCAGAGCATACAATGAGCAGTTCTTC. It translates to CASGPRAYNEQFF.